The sequence of this T cell receptor (beta chain) was determined in a study of shared clonotypes between healthy human individuals. The wider study: Each donor's CD4 naive and CD4 memory cells filled three plates apiece, CD8 naive two, and CD8 memory one. Notes on the study in general: Donors were few, which limited the genetic and exposure-history diversity represented.

With respect to this clone: Its target is not known. Other DNA variants within this sample encode the same CDR3.

TCRdb keeps only in-frame clones here, not all; method: immunoSEQ multiplex PCR. The sample shows about 2.4 million clones, roughly 92% of them seen only once. Researchers partitioned CD4+ cells into CD45RA+ naive and CD45RA-negative memory subsets. V lost 2 bases, J lost 1 base, and 7 bases lay in between. Germline V gene data show CDR1 as SEHNR and CDR2 as FQNEAQ (reference sequence). This CDR3 spans 14 amino acids. The rearrangement uses TRBV7-9 and TRBJ2-3; the D is unclear. The TCR comes from a man younger than 35 in good health. Sequencing was done on a sample of naive CD4+ T cells sorted from blood. The subset was: CD45RA+ positively selected. CDR3 nucleotide sequence: TGTGCCAGCAGCTTATCGGGCGGCACAGATACGCAGTATTTT. Amino acid sequence: CASSLSGGTDTQYF.